This T cell receptor (beta chain) was documented in a study of T cell responses to AZD1222 COVID-19 vaccine. Findings of the study overall: Clonal diversity was possibly underestimated; the donors were predominantly white British and more often female. Only a handful of people who got AZD1222 tested seropositive at baseline.

With respect to this clone: The antigen remains unidentified. A junction end diverges from the germline sequence, so it may reflect a read error.

CDR1 SGHAT and CDR2 FQDESV come from the germline V gene (reference sequence). This CDR3 comprises 12 residues. TCRdb's copy holds only in-frame clones and misses some; the assay was immunoSEQ multiplex PCR. The sample yields more than 50,000 clones, less than 85% seen once. The input for sequencing was peripheral blood, taken on day 0 of MenACWY control vaccination. This clonotype was sampled from an adult in good health. The chain has TRBV11-1 and TRBJ2-1, with D possibly being TRBD1 (5 bases). The CDR3 coding sequence is TGTGCCAACAGCTTGAAGGACACTGAGCAGTTCTTC. Its translation: CANSLKDTEQFF.